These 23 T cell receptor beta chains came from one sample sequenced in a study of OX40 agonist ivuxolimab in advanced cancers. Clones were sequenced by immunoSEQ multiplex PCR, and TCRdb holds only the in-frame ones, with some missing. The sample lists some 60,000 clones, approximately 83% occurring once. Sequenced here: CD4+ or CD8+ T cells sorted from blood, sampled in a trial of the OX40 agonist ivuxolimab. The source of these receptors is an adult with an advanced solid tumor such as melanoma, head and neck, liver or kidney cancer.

The CDR3 DNA is TGTGCCAGCAGCTTGGAGGGCTCCTACAATGAGCAGTTCTTC. Protein: CASSLEGSYNEQFF. The chain combines TRBV5-4 with TRBJ2-1; D ambiguous. V dropped 0 bases and J dropped 0 bases, with 4 bases sitting between them. Per the germline V gene, CDR1 is SGHNT and CDR2 is YYREEE (reference sequence). CDR3 size: 14 residues.

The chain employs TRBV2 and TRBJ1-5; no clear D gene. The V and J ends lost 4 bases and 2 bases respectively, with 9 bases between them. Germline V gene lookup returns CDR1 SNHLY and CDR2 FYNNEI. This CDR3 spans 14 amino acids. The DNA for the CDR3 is TGTGCCAGCAGTGGGGTCCTAGGCAATCAGCCCCAGCATTTT. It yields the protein CASSGVLGNQPQHF.

In DNA, the CDR3 is TGTGCCAGCAGCTTAGGGTCCAGCGGGGGGTACAATGAGCAGTTCTTC. Translating it yields CASSLGSSGGYNEQFF. V is TRBV7-6 and J is TRBJ2-1; the match to TRBD2 covers 9 bases. This CDR3 comprises 16 residues. The germline CDR1 and CDR2 sequences are SGHVS and FNYEAQ. Trimming cost V 1 base and J 4 bases; bases outside gene matches: 5.

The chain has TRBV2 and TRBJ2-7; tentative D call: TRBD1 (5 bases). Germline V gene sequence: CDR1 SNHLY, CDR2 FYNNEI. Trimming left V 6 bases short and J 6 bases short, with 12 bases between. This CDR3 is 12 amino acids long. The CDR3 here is CASSNQGGEQYF. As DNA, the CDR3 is TGTGCCAGCAGCAACCAGGGTGGCGAGCAGTACTTC.

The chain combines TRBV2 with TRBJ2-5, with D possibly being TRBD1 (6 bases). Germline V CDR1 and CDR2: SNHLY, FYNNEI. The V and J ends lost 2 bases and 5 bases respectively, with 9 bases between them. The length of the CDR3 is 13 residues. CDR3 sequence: CASSEQGLETQYF. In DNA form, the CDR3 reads TGTGCCAGCAGTGAACAGGGGCTGGAGACCCAGTACTTC.

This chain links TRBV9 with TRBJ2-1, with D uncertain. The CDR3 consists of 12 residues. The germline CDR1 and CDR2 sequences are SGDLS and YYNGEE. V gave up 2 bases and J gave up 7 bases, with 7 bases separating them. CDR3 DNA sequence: TGTGCCAGCAGCGTCAGTGAGAATGAGCAGTTCTTC. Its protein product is CASSVSENEQFF. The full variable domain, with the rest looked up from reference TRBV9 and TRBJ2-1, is DSGVTQTPKHLITATGQRVTLRCSPRSGDLSVYWYQQSLDQGLQFLIQYYNGEERAKGNILERFSAQQFPDLHSELNLSSLELGDSALYFCASSVSENEQFFGPGTRLTVL.

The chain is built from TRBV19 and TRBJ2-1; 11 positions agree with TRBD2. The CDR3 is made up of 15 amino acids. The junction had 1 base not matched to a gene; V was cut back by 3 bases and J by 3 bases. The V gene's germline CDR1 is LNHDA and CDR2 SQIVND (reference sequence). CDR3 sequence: CASSMGTSGYNEQFF. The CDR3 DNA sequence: TGTGCCAGTAGTATGGGGACTAGCGGCTACAATGAGCAGTTCTTC.

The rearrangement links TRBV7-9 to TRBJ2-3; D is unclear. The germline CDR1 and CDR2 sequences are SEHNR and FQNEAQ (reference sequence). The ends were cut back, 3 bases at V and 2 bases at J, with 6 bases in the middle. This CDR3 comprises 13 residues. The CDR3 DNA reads TGTGCCAGCAGCTTGTCTCACACAGATACGCAGTATTTT. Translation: CASSLSHTDTQYF.

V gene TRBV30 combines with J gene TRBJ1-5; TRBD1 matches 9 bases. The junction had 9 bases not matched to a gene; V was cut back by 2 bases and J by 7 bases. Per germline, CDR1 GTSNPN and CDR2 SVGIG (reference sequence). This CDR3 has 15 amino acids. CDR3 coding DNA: TGTGCCTGGAGTTCCGTAACAGGGGGCGGGCAGCCCCAGCATTTT. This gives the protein CAWSSVTGGGQPQHF.

The CDR3 region is CASSGLTGGQGNTDTQYF. The CDR3 DNA is TGCGCCAGCAGTGGACTTACCGGAGGTCAGGGGAACACAGATACGCAGTATTTT. The chain combines TRBV10-2 with TRBJ2-3, with D tentatively TRBD1 (6 bases). Trimming cost V 4 bases and J 2 bases, with 22 bases left between them. The CDR3 loop spans 18 amino acids. In germline, CDR1 is WSHSY, CDR2 SAAADI.

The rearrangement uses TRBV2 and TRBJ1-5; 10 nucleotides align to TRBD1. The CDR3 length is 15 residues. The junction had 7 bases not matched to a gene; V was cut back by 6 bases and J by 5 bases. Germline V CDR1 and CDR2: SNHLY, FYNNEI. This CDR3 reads CASSLYGTGDQPQHF. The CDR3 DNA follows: TGTGCCAGCAGCCTGTACGGGACAGGGGATCAGCCCCAGCATTTT.

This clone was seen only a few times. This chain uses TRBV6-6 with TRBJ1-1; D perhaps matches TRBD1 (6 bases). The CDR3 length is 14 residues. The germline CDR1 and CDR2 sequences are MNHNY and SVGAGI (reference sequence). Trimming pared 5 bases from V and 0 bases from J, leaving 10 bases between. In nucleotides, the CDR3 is TGTGCCAGCAGTCAGGACAGTCTGAACACTGAAGCTTTCTTT. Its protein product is CASSQDSLNTEAFF.

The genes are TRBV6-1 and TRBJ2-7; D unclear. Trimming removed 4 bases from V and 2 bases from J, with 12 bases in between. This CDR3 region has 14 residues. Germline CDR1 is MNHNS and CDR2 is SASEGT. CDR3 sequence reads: CASSVMEGPYEQYF. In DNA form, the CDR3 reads TGTGCCAGCAGTGTTATGGAAGGTCCCTACGAGCAGTACTTC.

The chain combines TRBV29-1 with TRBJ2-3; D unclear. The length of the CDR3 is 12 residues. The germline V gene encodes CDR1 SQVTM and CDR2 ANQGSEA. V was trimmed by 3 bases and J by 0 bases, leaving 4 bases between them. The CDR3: CSVEPSTDTQYF. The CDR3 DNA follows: TGCAGCGTTGAGCCCAGCACAGATACGCAGTATTTT.

DNA of the CDR3: TGTGCCAGCAGCGTCGACACTTACAATGAGCAGTTCTTC. Residues: CASSVDTYNEQFF. The chain couples TRBV9 to TRBJ2-1; D remains ambiguous. Germline V CDR1 and CDR2: SGDLS, YYNGEE. The length of the CDR3 is 13 residues. The germline V and J ends were trimmed by 2 bases and 4 bases, with 7 bases remaining between them.

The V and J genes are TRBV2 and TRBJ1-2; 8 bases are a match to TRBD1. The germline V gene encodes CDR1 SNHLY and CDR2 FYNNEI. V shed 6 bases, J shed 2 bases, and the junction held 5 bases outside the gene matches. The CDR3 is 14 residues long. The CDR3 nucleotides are TGTGCCAGCAGCGAACAGGGGGAAAACTATGGCTACACCTTC. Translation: CASSEQGENYGYTF.

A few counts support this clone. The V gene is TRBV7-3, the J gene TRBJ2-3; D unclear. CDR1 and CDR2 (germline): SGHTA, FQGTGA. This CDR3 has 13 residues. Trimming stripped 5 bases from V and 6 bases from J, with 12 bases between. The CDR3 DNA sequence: TGTGCCAGCAGCCCCCTTAACGGTGATACGCAGTATTTT. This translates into CASSPLNGDTQYF.

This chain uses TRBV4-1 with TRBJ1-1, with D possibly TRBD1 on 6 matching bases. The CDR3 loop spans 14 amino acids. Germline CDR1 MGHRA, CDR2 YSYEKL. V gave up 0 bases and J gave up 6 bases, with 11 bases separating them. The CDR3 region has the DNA TGCGCCAGCAGCCAAGAATTAAGGGGGGCTGAAGCTTTCTTT. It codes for CASSQELRGAEAFF.

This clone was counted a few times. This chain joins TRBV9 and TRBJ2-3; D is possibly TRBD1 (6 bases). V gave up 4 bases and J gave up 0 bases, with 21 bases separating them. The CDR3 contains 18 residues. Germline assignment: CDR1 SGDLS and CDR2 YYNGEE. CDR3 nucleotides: TGTGCCAGCAGCCGGAAACGATACAGGGCGGGTAGCACAGATACGCAGTATTTT. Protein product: CASSRKRYRAGSTDTQYF.

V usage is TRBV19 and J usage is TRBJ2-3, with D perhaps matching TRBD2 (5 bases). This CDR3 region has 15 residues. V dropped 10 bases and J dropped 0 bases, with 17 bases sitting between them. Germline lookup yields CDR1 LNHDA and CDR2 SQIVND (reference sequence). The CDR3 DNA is TGTGCCACCCTCCCGACTATAGCTAGCACAGATACGCAGTATTTT. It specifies CATLPTIASTDTQYF.

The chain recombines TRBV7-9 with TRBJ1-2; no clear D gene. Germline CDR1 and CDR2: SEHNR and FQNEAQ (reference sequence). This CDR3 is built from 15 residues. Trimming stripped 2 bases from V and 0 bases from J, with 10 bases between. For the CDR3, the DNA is TGTGCCAGCAGCTTATCCCAAGCTTCTAACTATGGCTACACCTTC. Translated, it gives CASSLSQASNYGYTF. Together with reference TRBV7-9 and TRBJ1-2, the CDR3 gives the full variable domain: DTGVSQNPRHKITKRGQNVTFRCDPISEHNRLYWYRQTLGQGPEFLTYFQNEAQLEKSRLLSDRFSAERPKGSFSTLEIQRTEQGDSAMYLCASSLSQASNYGYTFGSGTRLTVV.

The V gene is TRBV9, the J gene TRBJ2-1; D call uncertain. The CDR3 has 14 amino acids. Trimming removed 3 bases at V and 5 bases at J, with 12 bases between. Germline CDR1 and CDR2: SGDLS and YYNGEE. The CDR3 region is CASSARFENNEQFF. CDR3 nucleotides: TGTGCCAGCAGCGCCCGGTTCGAGAACAATGAGCAGTTCTTC. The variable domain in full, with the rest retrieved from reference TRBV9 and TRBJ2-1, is DSGVTQTPKHLITATGQRVTLRCSPRSGDLSVYWYQQSLDQGLQFLIQYYNGEERAKGNILERFSAQQFPDLHSELNLSSLELGDSALYFCASSARFENNEQFFGPGTRLTVL.

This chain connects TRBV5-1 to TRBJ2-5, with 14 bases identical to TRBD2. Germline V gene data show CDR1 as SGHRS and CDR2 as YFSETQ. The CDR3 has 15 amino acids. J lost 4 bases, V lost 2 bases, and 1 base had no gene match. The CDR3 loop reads CASSLGLAGGETQYF. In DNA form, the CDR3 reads TGCGCCAGCAGCTTAGGACTAGCGGGAGGAGAGACCCAGTACTTC. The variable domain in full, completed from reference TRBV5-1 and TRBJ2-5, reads KAGVTQTPRYLIKTRGQQVTLSCSPISGHRSVSWYQQTPGQGLQFLFEYFSETQRNKGNFPGRFSGRQFSNSRSEMNVSTLELGDSALYLCASSLGLAGGETQYFGPGTRLLVL.